Below are 28 T cell receptor delta chains sequenced from a single sample in a study of γδ T cells in repeated Plasmodium falciparum infection. Vgamma9/Vdelta2+ and Vdelta2-negative gammadelta T cells were flow-sorted from PBMC for bulk sequencing. TCRdb re-processed the multiplex PCR reads using CATT. In the table there are 85,000 to 100,000 delta-chain clones, over 0.75% of which are singletons. Sequenced input: gamma-delta T cells from blood. The receptors originated from a pool of human donors (malaria-infected and uninfected, not separated).

This clone appeared a few times. This DNA translates differently at residue 17 from the TCRdb protein, which is that of a much larger clone; a read error is likely, and the protein shown is the DNA's own translation. This sequence joins TRDV2 and TRDJ2, with 10 bases that match TRDD3. TCRdb records no J gene; here it was assigned by comparing the DNA to germline. The CDR3 runs 20 residues. CDR1 GEAIGNYY and CDR2 EKD come from the germline V gene. The CDR3: CACDTLTGGSSKDLTARLFF. The CDR3 coding sequence is TGTGCCTGTGACACCCTTACTGGGGGATCGAGCAAAGATTTGACAGCACGACTCTTCTTT.

This clone was detected only a few times. One base away lies a much larger clone, so this may be a sequencing read error. J is TRDJ3 and V is TRDV2, with D unresolved. The J gene, missing from TCRdb, was assigned here through DNA to germline matching. CDR3 length: 20 amino acids. Trimming took off 3 bases at V and 1 base at J, with 21 bases between the two ends. The V gene's germline CDR1 is GEAIGNYY and CDR2 EKD. The CDR3 DNA reads as TGTGCCTGTGACCCTATTGCCAGATCCCGTGAGTCCTGGGACACCCGACAGATGTTTTTC. It codes for CACDPIARSRESWDTRQMFF.

This clone was counted a few times. TCRdb has a much larger clone's protein, which differs at residue 18 from the translation of this DNA, likely because of a read error; what is shown is the protein translated from the DNA. The genes are TRDV1 and TRDJ1; 10 bases fit TRDD3. The J gene, absent from TCRdb, was called here by matching the DNA to germline. This CDR3 has 24 residues. CDR1 TSWWSYY and CDR2 QGS come from the germline V gene. The J segment lost 10 bases and the V segment lost 0 bases, leaving 35 bases of the junction unmatched. The CDR3 protein is CALGELVPSYKLASTGGCALTLIF. The CDR3 DNA follows: TGTGCTCTTGGGGAACTAGTCCCTAGCTATAAGCTAGCATCGACTGGGGGATGCGCTTTAACACTCATCTTT.

As regards this clone: TCRdb records a much larger clone's protein for this DNA, with a difference at residue 7 that likely arises from a read error; the protein given is the translation of the DNA. This rearrangement joins TRDV1 to TRDJ1, with D perhaps TRDD3 (5 bases). Trimming removed 0 bases from V and 2 bases from J, with 10 bases in between. Germline lookup yields CDR1 TSWWSYY and CDR2 QGS. The CDR3 has 15 amino acids. The CDR3 DNA follows: TGTGCTCTTGGGGAACTTATCGGGGGTACCGATAAACTCATCTTT. This gives the protein CALGELIGGTDKLIF.

To note about this clone: The protein TCRdb gives is from a much larger clone and does not agree with this DNA's translation at residue 16, likely a read error; the protein shown here comes from the DNA. V usage is TRDV2 and J usage is TRDJ1; 9 nucleotides agree with TRDD3. The J gene is absent in TCRdb and was assigned here via DNA matching to germline. This CDR3 spans 19 amino acids. Germline loops: CDR1 GEAIGNYY, CDR2 EKD. This CDR3 is CACDTGGNWGNPYTDRLIF. CDR3 DNA: TGTGCCTGTGACACCGGGGGTAACTGGGGGAATCCTTACACCGATAGACTCATCTTT.

This clone was seen a handful of times. TCRdb lists the protein of a much larger clone for this DNA, which differs at residue 5, so this is likely a read error; the protein given here is translated from the DNA itself. This chain uses TRDV2 with TRDJ1, with D tentatively TRDD3 (6 bases). The J gene, not given by TCRdb, was assigned here from a germline match of the nucleotide sequence. Between the trimmed V and J ends, which lost 3 bases and 1 base, there was a span of 17 bases. CDR3 length equals 16 residues. Germline lookup yields CDR1 GEAIGNYY and CDR2 EKD. CDR3 in amino acids: CACDSVGSIRTDKLIF. CDR3 bases: TGTGCCTGTGACTCCGTCGGGTCGATACGCACCGATAAACTCATCTTT.

This clone has a handful of counts. A far more abundant clone sits one base away, making this likely a read error. The same CDR3 is also encoded by other DNA sequences in this sample. This rearrangement joins TRDV1 to TRDJ1; perhaps TRDD2 as D (7 bases). TCRdb lists no J gene, so it was determined here by aligning the DNA to germline. CDR3 length: 19 amino acids. Germline CDR1 TSWWSYY, CDR2 QGS. The CDR3 sequence: CALGELLPIDTWGASKLIF. The DNA of the CDR3 is TGTGCTCTCGGGGAACTGCTTCCTATAGATACGTGGGGGGCCTCTAAACTCATCTTT.

The table lists this clone with a few counts. The protein that TCRdb holds for this DNA derives from a much larger clone and differs from the translated DNA at residue 6, which likely indicates a read error; the protein shown here is translated from the DNA. The chain employs TRDV1 and TRDJ1; 11 nucleotides align to TRDD3. Germline lookup yields CDR1 TSWWSYY and CDR2 QGS. Unmatched junction bases numbered 21, after V lost 3 bases and J lost 0 bases. This CDR3 is built from 22 residues. Here the CDR3 reads CALGDAPYHPYYWGINTDKLIF. In nucleotides, the CDR3 is TGTGCTCTTGGGGACGCTCCCTACCATCCGTATTACTGGGGGATAAACACCGATAAACTCATCTTT.

A word on this clone: The protein given by TCRdb reflects a much larger clone and differs at residue 8 from this DNA's translation, likely from a read error; the protein shown is the DNA's translation. The rearrangement joins TRDV1 to TRDJ1; 12 nucleotides align to TRDD3. TCRdb leaves out the J gene; it was filled in here by matching the DNA to germline. Germline assignment: CDR1 TSWWSYY and CDR2 QGS. The CDR3 length is 22 residues. V lost 0 bases and J lost 2; bases outside the gene matches: 19. The CDR3 is CALGELNPPTSTGGYRTDKLIF. The CDR3 DNA sequence: TGTGCTCTTGGGGAACTAAACCCTCCTACGAGTACTGGGGGATACAGGACCGATAAACTCATCTTT.

This clone came up many times. The protein that TCRdb holds for this DNA derives from a much larger clone and differs from the translated DNA at residue 4, which likely indicates a read error; the protein shown here is translated from the DNA. The J gene is TRDJ1, the V gene TRDV2; 7 bases line up with TRDD3. The germline V gene encodes CDR1 GEAIGNYY and CDR2 EKD. CDR3 length: 17 residues. V dropped 7 bases and J dropped 1; count of bases not matched to a gene: 17. Here the CDR3 reads CACYRMGGSPGTDKLIF. The CDR3 region has the DNA TGTGCCTGCTACCGGATGGGGGGATCTCCGGGCACCGATAAACTCATCTTT.

This clone showed up just a few times. The TCRdb protein, from a much larger clone, departs from this DNA's translation at residue 3, likely by read error; the protein shown derives from the DNA. The chain employs TRDV1 and TRDJ1, with D possibly TRDD3 on 6 matching bases. TCRdb leaves out the J gene; it was filled in here by matching the DNA to germline. In germline, CDR1 is TSWWSYY, CDR2 QGS. CDR3 length: 19 residues. CDR3 region: CAPGEPNSHTSSPTDKLIF. Written as DNA, the CDR3 is TGTGCTCCTGGGGAACCAAACTCTCACACTTCTTCCCCCACCGATAAACTCATCTTT.

In regard to this clone: The translation of this DNA and the TCRdb protein of a much larger clone differ at residue 6, probably owing to a read error; the protein shown here is translated from the DNA. The chain joins TRDV2 to TRDJ1; 13 nucleotides align to TRDD3. No J gene is reported in TCRdb; it was inferred here by comparing the DNA with germline. Germline V gene lookup returns CDR1 GEAIGNYY and CDR2 EKD. V shed 0 bases, J shed 2 bases, and the junction held 8 bases outside the gene matches. This CDR3 has 18 residues. CDR3 DNA: TGTGCCTGTGACACCGCACTGGGGGATACGCGCAAGACCGATAAACTCATCTTT. It is translated as CACDTALGDTRKTDKLIF.

In the case of this clone: The protein in TCRdb stems from a much larger clone and differs at residue 4 from this DNA's translation, likely a read error; here the protein is translated from the DNA. This specimen includes other DNA sequences encoding the same CDR3. The chain carries TRDV2 and TRDJ1; perhaps TRDD3 as D (6 bases). The CDR3 length is 16 residues. V shed 4 bases and J shed 1 base, with 18 bases lying between them. Per germline, CDR1 GEAIGNYY and CDR2 EKD. The CDR3 is CACETDAGGPTDKLIF. The CDR3 nucleotides are TGTGCCTGTGAAACCGACGCAGGGGGACCCACCGATAAACTCATCTTT.

This clone came up many times. A far larger clone is a single base away, which makes a read error likely. Additional DNA sequences in this sample encode the identical CDR3. V gene TRDV1 combines with J gene TRDJ1, with D perhaps TRDD3 (6 bases). TCRdb gives no J gene; it was assigned here by matching the DNA to germline. V was cut by 3 bases and J by 0 bases, with 26 bases left in between. Germline CDR1 is TSWWSYY and CDR2 is QGS. The CDR3 runs to 20 residues. In DNA, the CDR3 is TGTGCTCTTGGGGAGGATCCGAAGTCTGTCGGGGATTCGTACACCGATAAACTCATCTTT. It codes for CALGEDPKSVGDSYTDKLIF.

A note on this clone: It differs at one base from a far larger clone, so likely a read error. Other DNA sequences within the sample encode an identical CDR3. This chain joins TRDV2 and TRDJ1; TRDD3 might be the D (5 bases). No J gene was available from TCRdb, and it was assigned here by a germline match of the DNA. The V end was cut by 0 bases, the J end by 1 base, with 20 bases between. CDR1 and CDR2 (germline): GEAIGNYY, EKD. This CDR3 has 18 residues. This CDR3 reads CACDTVSRLGGGTDKLIF. The CDR3 nucleotides read TGTGCCTGTGACACCGTTTCCCGACTAGGGGGGGGCACCGATAAACTCATCTTT.

The table lists this clone with a few counts. A far bigger clonotype differs at one base, so this is likely a read error. Because the CDR3's place on the DNA is in doubt, the DNA is left out and the CDR3 is given as listed by TCRdb. The J gene went uncalled, whereas the V gene is TRDV2; the table's D call, TRDD3, has no DNA check behind it. The CDR3 is 15 amino acids in total, end residues counted. Germline CDR1 is GEAIGNYY and CDR2 is EKD. CDR3 residues: CACDTVGDRSDKLIF.

Only a few counts were recorded for this clone. The protein TCRdb gives is from a much larger clone and does not agree with this DNA's translation at residue 6, likely a read error; the protein shown here comes from the DNA. The chain links TRDV3 to TRDJ1; weak D call: TRDD2 (6 bases). The J gene is not listed in TCRdb, so it was assigned here from a DNA match to germline. The CDR3 runs 20 residues. The germline CDR1 and CDR2 sequences are TVYSNPD and GDNSRS (reference sequence). V was clipped by 1 base and J by 2 bases, with 32 bases between them. Here the CDR3 reads CAFTGFPIIVSPRTTDKLIF. CDR3 nucleotide sequence: TGTGCCTTTACTGGCTTTCCTATTATCGTTAGCCCAAGAACGACCGATAAACTCATCTTT.

Note on this clone: This sequence is one base from a far larger clone and is likely a read error. This same CDR3 is encoded by further DNA sequences in the sample. This chain joins TRDV1 and TRDJ2; the match to TRDD3 covers 8 bases. J lost 4 bases, V lost 4 bases, and 32 bases had no gene match. The CDR3 extends over 24 amino acids. The V gene's germline CDR1 is TSWWSYY and CDR2 QGS. CDR3 protein: CALGVTPTPRVLGVLRGSTAQLFF. The CDR3 coding sequence is TGTGCTCTTGGGGTCACTCCTACGCCGAGGGTACTGGGGGTTCTCCGGGGCTCGACAGCACAACTCTTCTTT.

This clone was detected only a few times. One base separates it from a far larger clone, so it is likely a read error. The identical CDR3 is also encoded by other nucleotide sequences in the sample. There is no J gene call, but TRDV2 is given as the V gene; the D call of TRDD3 is as the table states it, not checked on the DNA. The CDR3 spans 18 residues. CDR1 is GEAIGNYY and CDR2 is EKD in the germline V gene. CDR3 coding DNA: TGTGCCTGTGATGGGCCTAAGAACGAATACTGGGGAGCCGATAAACTCATCTTC. Encoded protein: CACDGPKNEYWGADKLIF.

In this sample, this clone turned up a few times. This DNA's translation and the protein TCRdb lists, from a much larger clone, do not match at residue 12, likely due to a read error; the protein shown is translated from the DNA. The chain is built from TRDV2 and TRDJ3, with D unclear. TCRdb leaves out the J gene; it was filled in here by matching the DNA to germline. The CDR3 contains 18 residues. Germline assignment: CDR1 GEAIGNYY and CDR2 EKD. CDR3 in DNA: TGTGCCTGTGACATACAACCGGGGCACTCCTGGAACACCCGACAGATGTTTTTC. Amino acids: CACDIQPGHSWNTRQMFF.

This clone came up a few times. A far larger clone is only one base removed, so a read error is likely. Other DNA sequences of this sample code for an identical CDR3. The chain couples TRDV1 to TRDJ1; 8 positions match TRDD3. V dropped 0 bases and J dropped 0; count of bases not matched to a gene: 33. CDR1 and CDR2 (germline): TSWWSYY, QGS. This CDR3 spans 26 amino acids. The CDR3 protein is CALGELFGGPVLTAYWGLPYTDKLIF. The DNA for the CDR3 is TGTGCTCTTGGGGAACTGTTCGGGGGGCCGGTCTTGACTGCGTACTGGGGGTTACCTTACACCGATAAACTCATCTTT.

This clone was seen a handful of times. With only one base between it and a far larger clone, this is likely a read error. Other DNA sequences from this sample encode an identical CDR3 as well. The V gene is TRDV2, the J gene TRDJ1; 9 bases map to TRDD3. Germline values: CDR1 GEAIGNYY, CDR2 EKD. With 3 bases clipped from V and 5 bases from J, the junction kept 12 bases outside the gene matches. The CDR3 loop spans 16 amino acids. CDR3 loop: CACDPLLGDYSDKLIF. The CDR3 DNA sequence: TGTGCCTGTGACCCGTTGCTGGGGGATTACAGTGATAAACTCATCTTT.

In its sample, this clone was seen a few times. TCRdb attributes to this sequence the protein of a much larger clone, which differs from the DNA translation at residue 11; a read error is likely, and the protein displayed is translated from the DNA. The chain joins TRDV2 to TRDJ1; 9 bases are a match to TRDD3. TCRdb does not report a J gene; here it was assigned by matching the DNA to germline references. V shed 0 bases, J shed 0 bases, and the junction held 22 bases outside the gene matches. There are 22 residues in the CDR3. The germline V gene has CDR1 GEAIGNYY and CDR2 EKD. The CDR3 region has the DNA TGTGCCTGTGACACCATCACCCCTACAGGCTATACTGGGGGACACAACACCGATAAACTCATCTTT. It translates to CACDTITPTGYTGGHNTDKLIF.

This clone was seen a few times. TCRdb has a much larger clone's protein, which differs at residue 13 from the translation of this DNA, likely because of a read error; what is shown is the protein translated from the DNA. DNA of the CDR3: TGTGCTCTTGGGGAAGAAGAACGGGGGTCCGAAATCCACCTGGGGGATACCTTCGACACCGATAAACTCATCTTT. Its translation: CALGEEERGSEIHLGDTFDTDKLIF. The chain recombines TRDV1 with TRDJ1; 11 nucleotides align to TRDD3. Germline V gives CDR1 TSWWSYY, CDR2 QGS. This CDR3 has 25 residues. Germline trimming cut 2 bases from V and 0 bases from J; bases unmatched to any gene: 29.

This clone was recorded at least ten times. The chain has TRDV1 and TRDJ1, with 9 bases that match TRDD3. With V trimmed by 2 bases and J by 0 bases, 40 bases remained unmatched. The length of the CDR3 is 28 residues. CDR1 is TSWWSYY and CDR2 is QGS in the germline V gene. For the CDR3, the DNA is TGTGCTCTTGGGGAAAGGGGCCCTCGAGCGGGGCCTTCCCCATACTGGGGGACACCCTCGTTAGACACCGATAAACTCATCTTT. Translation: CALGERGPRAGPSPYWGTPSLDTDKLIF.

This clone showed up just a few times. A far larger clone is one nucleotide away, so this likely arose from a read error. Other DNA sequences from this sample encode an identical CDR3 as well. The rearrangement uses TRDV1 and TRDJ1; 9 nucleotides align to TRDD2. The J gene, missing from TCRdb, was assigned here through DNA to germline matching. This CDR3 has 19 amino acids. CDR1 and CDR2 (germline): TSWWSYY, QGS. The CDR3 spells CALGELAFLPRPRTDKLIF. Written as DNA, the CDR3 is TGCGCTCTTGGGGAACTCGCCTTCCTACCGCGGCCTCGCACCGATAAACTCATCTTT.

Worth noting for this clone: TCRdb shows a much larger clone's protein in place of this DNA's translation, and the two differ at residue 9, likely through a read error; the protein shown is translated from the DNA. The V and J genes are TRDV2 and TRDJ1; tentative D call: TRDD3 (5 bases). Germline matching of the DNA provided the J gene here, since TCRdb leaves it blank. This CDR3 contains 15 residues. Trimming pared 0 bases from V and 4 bases from J, leaving 14 bases between. Germline assignment: CDR1 GEAIGNYY and CDR2 EKD. Here the CDR3 DNA reads TGTGCCTGTGACACCGTCGGGGGCATTGGCGATAAACTCATCTTT. Translation gives CACDTVGGIGDKLIF.

Details on this clone: TCRdb lists the protein of a much larger clone for this DNA, which differs at residue 10, so this is likely a read error; the protein given here is translated from the DNA itself. The CDR3 region is CACDLIMRANKLIF. As DNA, the CDR3 is TGTGCCTGTGATCTAATCATGAGGGCCAATAAACTCATCTTT. The chain uses TRDV2 and TRDJ1; D unclear. V shed 4 bases and J shed 6 bases, with 17 bases lying between them. CDR1 and CDR2 (germline): GEAIGNYY, EKD. The CDR3 extends over 14 amino acids.